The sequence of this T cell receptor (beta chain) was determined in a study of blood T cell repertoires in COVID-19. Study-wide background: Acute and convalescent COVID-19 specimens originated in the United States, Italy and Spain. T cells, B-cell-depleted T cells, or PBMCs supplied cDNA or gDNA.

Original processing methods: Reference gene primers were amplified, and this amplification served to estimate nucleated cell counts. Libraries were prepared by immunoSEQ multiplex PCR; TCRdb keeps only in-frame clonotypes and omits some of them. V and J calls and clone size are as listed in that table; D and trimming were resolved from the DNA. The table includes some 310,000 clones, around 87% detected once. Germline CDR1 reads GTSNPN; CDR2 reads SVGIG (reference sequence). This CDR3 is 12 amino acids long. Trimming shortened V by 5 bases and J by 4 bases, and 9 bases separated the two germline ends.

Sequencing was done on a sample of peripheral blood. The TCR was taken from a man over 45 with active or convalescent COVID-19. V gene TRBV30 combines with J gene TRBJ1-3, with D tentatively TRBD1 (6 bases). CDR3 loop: CAWEQGGNTIYF. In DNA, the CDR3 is TGTGCCTGGGAACAGGGCGGAAACACCATATATTTT. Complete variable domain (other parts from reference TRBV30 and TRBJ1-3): SQTIHQWPATLVQPVGSPLSLECTVEGTSNPNLYWYRQAAGRGLQLLFYSVGIGQISSEVPQNLSASRPQDRQFILSSKKLLLSDSGFYLCAWEQGGNTIYFGEGSWLTVV.